The text below deals with one T cell receptor beta chain. Antigen unknown. PCR was performed a second time for about 7 to 11 cycles using a sample-barcoded 5' primer and a J-beta primer mix. TCRdb re-called the 5' RACE reads with MiXCR, one entry per CDR3 protein. The sample comprises 1 million or so distinct CDR3 sequences, more than 40% of which are singletons, and over 15% rests with the top ten. Each donor gave roughly 10 milliliters of peripheral blood. The CDR3 has 15 amino acids. V was trimmed by 1 base and J by 4 bases, leaving 14 bases between them. Germline CDR1 and CDR2: SGHAT and FQNNGV. This sample was included in a study of blood T cells in healthy people across ages. Study results and limitations: Estimates drawn from one million T cells were deemed to understate diversity. There were more naive CD4+ cells and higher diversity in long-lived donors than in aged donors. Leaving the PBMCs unsorted stopped any conclusive comparison of naive versus antigen-experienced cells.

The receptor was isolated from an older woman in good health. The specimen was blood. The chain uses TRBV11-2 and TRBJ2-7, with a weak D call TRBD2 (5 bases). The CDR3 DNA is TGTGCCAGCAGCTTAGGTGGGAGCGCACTATACGAGCAGTACTTC. Translated: CASSLGGSALYEQYF. The variable domain in full, with the rest retrieved from reference TRBV11-2 and TRBJ2-7, is EAGVAQSPRYKIIEKRQSVAFWCNPISGHATLYWYQQILGQGPKLLIQFQNNGVVDDSQLPKDRFSAERLKGVDSTLKIQPAKLEDSAVYLCASSLGGSALYEQYFGPGTRLTVT.